The T cell receptor (beta chain) under discussion was sequenced for a study of blood T cell repertoires in COVID-19 (dated by TCRdb to the early 2020s). General notes on the study: The collaborator samples originated in the United States, Italy and Spain and spanned the acute and convalescent phases of COVID-19. The material from the prospective study consisted of cDNA or gDNA derived from T cells, B-cell-depleted T cells, or PBMCs. The dataset comprised deeply sampled blood TCRbeta repertoires from subjects exposed to, actively infected with, or recovered from COVID-19. The repertoires were made available in a free public database intended to serve as a resource for research on the immune response to SARS-CoV-2. Samples were obtained from the ongoing ImmuneRACE study (first 160 participants) and from 1,000 to 1,500 subjects provided by 6 global collaborators. Sample metadata almost always included a de-identified subject ID, COVID-19 status, age in years and sex. Where available, HLA class I and class II types were obtained from metadata supplied by the sample provider rather than from assay-based typing. Results and caveats for the whole study, not just this receptor: How much clinical and demographic metadata was included differed by source and by participant, and the metadata was provided uncurated.

Worth noting for this clone: Its antigen is not yet known. No base-level quality is on record; no much larger clone is a single base apart.

Enrolling through a virtual design, the prospective study's participants ranged in age from roughly 18 to 95 years and lived across some 23 United States geographic areas. Cohort assignment in the prospective study relied on participant-reported clinical history from a screening survey and a study questionnaire. Each participant in the prospective study had whole blood, serum and a nasopharyngeal or oropharyngeal swab collected by mobile phlebotomists. Participants in the prospective study had the option to provide additional blood draws and questionnaires over a roughly two-month period. Before DNA extraction, prospective study blood samples were shipped either frozen or at room temperature. TCRbeta CDR3 regions were amplified from genomic DNA by means of the immunoSEQ Assay, a bias-controlled multiplex PCR. Per the original workflow: The number of nucleated cells in each sample was estimated from the amplification of reference gene primers within the assay. Sequence reads were collapsed and filtered to measure the absolute abundance of every unique TCRbeta CDR3 rearrangement. Productive Simpson clonality was computed per sample as the square root of Simpson's diversity index over productive rearrangements. This is the immuneACCESS table as TCRdb keeps it, with only in-frame sequences that have V and J called. A part of the clones is gone; compared with another copy, unresolved V genes explain less than half, and the rest is unexplained. That table gives V, J and clone size, and the DNA gave D and trimming. The sample table lists 250,000 to 350,000 clones, 85% to 90% of them with a count of one. 4% to 5.5% of the sample belongs to the ten largest clones.

Sequences MNHEY (CDR1) and SVGAGI (CDR2) are obtained from the germline V gene. V ends up 1 base short and J 6 bases short, with an unmatched junction base count of 9. The CDR3 covers 15 residues, taking in both the cysteine and the phenylalanine. Left in the record is the CDR3 DNA by itself, 45 bases read in frame from the first base. Rearrangement joined TRBV6-5 to TRBJ2-7, and TRBD2 aligns with 7 junction nucleotides. The source is a woman younger than 30 with acute COVID-19. Specimen: PBMCs or T cells enriched from blood (not recorded which). In nucleotides, the sequence is TGTGCCAGCAGTTACTACGGACTAGAGGGGCGCGAGCAGTACTTC. Its translation reads: CASSYYGLEGREQYF.